This T cell receptor beta chain was retrieved from a study of cytomegalovirus exposure and HLA in healthy donors. The CDR3 is 14 residues long. With 4 bases clipped from V and 6 bases from J, the junction kept 2 bases outside the gene matches. Germline V lookup: CDR1 SGHDT, CDR2 YYEEEE. Measured with immunoSEQ multiplex PCR; TCRdb has only the in-frame clones, and not every one. Among 100,000 to 150,000 clones listed, 89% were seen once. The sequencing input was PBMCs. The chain combines TRBV5-6 with TRBJ1-6; 9 bases fit TRBD1. This sequence was found in a man aged 25-45 years in good health and CMV-seronegative. Here the CDR3 DNA reads TGTGCCAGCAGCCTGGACAGGGGTAATTCACCCCTCCACTTT. It yields the protein CASSLDRGNSPLHF.